This T cell receptor beta chain was sequenced during a study of graft-versus-host responses after intestinal transplantation. V was pared by 4 bases and J by 4 bases, with 14 bases between. The germline CDR1 and CDR2 sequences are ENHRY and SYGVKD. This CDR3 has 14 residues. Repertoires were generated with immunoSEQ multiplex PCR, while TCRdb's copy carries only in-frame clones and drops some. The sample includes 50,000 to 55,000 clones, roughly 90% of them seen just once. About this clone: Its matching antigen is unknown.

The TCR comes from a human donor who was the organ donor for an intestinal transplant. The chain employs TRBV10-3 and TRBJ2-7; possibly TRBD2 for D (7 bases). The sample consisted of unstimulated CD4+ T cells sorted from spleen or lymph node cells, taken before transplant. CDR3 nucleotide sequence: TGTGCCATCAGTGGGCCTGGGGGGGCTTACGAGCAGTACTTC. Its protein product is CAISGPGGAYEQYF.